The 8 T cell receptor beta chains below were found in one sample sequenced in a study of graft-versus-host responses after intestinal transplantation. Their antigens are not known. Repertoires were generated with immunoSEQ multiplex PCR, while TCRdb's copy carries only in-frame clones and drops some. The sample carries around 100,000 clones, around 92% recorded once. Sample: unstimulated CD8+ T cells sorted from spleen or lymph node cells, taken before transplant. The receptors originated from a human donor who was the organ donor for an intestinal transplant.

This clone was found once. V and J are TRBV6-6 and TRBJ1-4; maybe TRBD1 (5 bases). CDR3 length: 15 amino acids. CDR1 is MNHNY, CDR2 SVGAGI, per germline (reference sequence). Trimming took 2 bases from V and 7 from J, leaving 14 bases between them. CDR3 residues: CASSYARGVREKLFF. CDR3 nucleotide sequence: TGTGCCAGCAGTTACGCGAGGGGTGTACGTGAAAAACTGTTTTTT.

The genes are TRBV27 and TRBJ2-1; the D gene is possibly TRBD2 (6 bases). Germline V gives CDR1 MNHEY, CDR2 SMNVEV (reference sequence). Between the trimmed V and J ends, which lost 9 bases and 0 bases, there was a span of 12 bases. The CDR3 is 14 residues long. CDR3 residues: CAREPRGSYNEQFF. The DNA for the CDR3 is TGTGCCAGAGAACCGCGGGGCTCCTACAATGAGCAGTTCTTC.

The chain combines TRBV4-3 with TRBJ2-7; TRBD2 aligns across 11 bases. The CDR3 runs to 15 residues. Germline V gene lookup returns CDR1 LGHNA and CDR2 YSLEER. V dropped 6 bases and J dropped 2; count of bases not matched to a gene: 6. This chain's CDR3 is CASRSRLAGPYEQYF. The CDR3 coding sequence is TGCGCCAGCAGATCTCGACTAGCGGGACCCTACGAGCAGTACTTC.

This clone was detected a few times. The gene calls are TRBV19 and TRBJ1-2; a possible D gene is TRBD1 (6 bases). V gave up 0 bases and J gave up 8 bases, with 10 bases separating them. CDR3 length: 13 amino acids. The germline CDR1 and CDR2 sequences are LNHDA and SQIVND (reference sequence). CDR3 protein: CASSIDRGGGYTF. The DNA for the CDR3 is TGTGCCAGTAGTATAGACAGGGGCGGAGGCTACACCTTC.

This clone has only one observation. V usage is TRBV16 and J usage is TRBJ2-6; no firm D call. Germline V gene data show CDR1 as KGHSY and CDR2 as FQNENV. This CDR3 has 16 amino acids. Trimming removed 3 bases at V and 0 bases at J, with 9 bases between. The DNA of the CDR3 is TGTGCCAGCAGCCAGTTATGGGGCTCTGGGGCCAACGTCCTGACTTTC. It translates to CASSQLWGSGANVLTF.

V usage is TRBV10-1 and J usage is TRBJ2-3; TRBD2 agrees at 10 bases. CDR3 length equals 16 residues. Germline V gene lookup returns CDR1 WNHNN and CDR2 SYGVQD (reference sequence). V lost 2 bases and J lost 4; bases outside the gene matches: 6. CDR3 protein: CASSEEREGRADTQYF. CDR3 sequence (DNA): TGCGCCAGCAGTGAGGAGCGGGAGGGGAGGGCAGATACGCAGTATTTT.

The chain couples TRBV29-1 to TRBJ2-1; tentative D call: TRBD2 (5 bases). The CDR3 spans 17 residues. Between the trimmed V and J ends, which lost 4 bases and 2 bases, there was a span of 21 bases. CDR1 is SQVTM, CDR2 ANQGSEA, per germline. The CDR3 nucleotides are TGCAGCGTTGTCGGTCAGGAGCGGACCATTCCCTACAATGAGCAGTTCTTC. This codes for CSVVGQERTIPYNEQFF.

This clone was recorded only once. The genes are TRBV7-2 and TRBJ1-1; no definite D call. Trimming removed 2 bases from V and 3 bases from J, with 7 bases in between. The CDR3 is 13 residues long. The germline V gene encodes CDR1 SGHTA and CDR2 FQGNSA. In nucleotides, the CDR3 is TGTGCCAGCAGCTTAACAAGCTACACTGAAGCTTTCTTT. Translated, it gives CASSLTSYTEAFF.